This record concerns one TCR beta chain sequence. It lacks a known antigen. Base qualities were left out, and no much larger clone turns up one base away. The data originate from a study of TIL therapy for anti-PD-1-resistant metastatic lung cancer (dated by TCRdb to the early 2020s). Describing the broader study: A median age of approximately 50 years (range about 38-85) and a median tumor PD-L1 proportion score of 6% were recorded among enrolled patients. The cohort was predominantly lung adenocarcinoma, with several EGFR-mutant and two ALK-rearranged tumors, and half of patients were current or former smokers. A median non-synonymous tumor mutation burden of approximately 1.4 mutations per megabase was determined across the cohort by whole-exome sequencing. T cell receptor beta sequencing of tumor and peripheral blood was used to follow clonotypes across the tumor, the expanded TIL product and serial blood samples.

Explained via the paper, the time point label denotes: pre-treatment sample, taken before nivolumab and TIL therapy. Baseline tumor samples were excised metastases, mostly pleural nodules or supraclavicular lymph nodes, from the same resection used to grow TIL. Tumors were collected before any PD-1/PD-L1 blockade, after which patients were given nivolumab, and patients who progressed were given lymphodepletion, an infusion of expanded TIL and IL-2. Adults with stage 4 NSCLC were enrolled in a dual-center phase I trial from October 2017 to early 2020. Samples came from a single-arm, open-label phase I trial of tumor-infiltrating lymphocyte therapy with nivolumab in advanced non-small cell lung cancer. Parts of each resected tumor were snap-frozen in liquid nitrogen and kept at -80 degrees C. Tumor regions of interest were chosen on H&E sections by laser-capture macrodissection, pulverized into about 15 mg aliquots, and extracted with Qiagen Allprep kits.

The CDR3 starts with the cysteine, ends with the phenylalanine, and has 15 residues. The DNA shown is the 45-base CDR3, in frame from base 1. Germline trimming: 7 bases from V, 9 bases from J; junction bases outside gene matches: 13. CDR1 MDHEN and CDR2 SYDVKM are derived from the germline V gene. TCR beta CDR3 regions were amplified from genomic DNA with the immunoSEQ v3 hsTCRB kit using bias-controlled multiplex PCR. TCR libraries were sequenced on an Illumina NextSeq 500 to 2 million to 2.5 million read pairs for survey level or 5-6 million for deep level. For the original study's pipeline: The immunoSEQ Analyzer software assigned V, D and J genes, filtered out non-productive sequences, and reported clonality. Repertoires were compared by productive Simpson clonality and by the Morisita overlap index of productive TRB rearrangements between infused TIL and blood. Drawn from immuneACCESS, this table holds only the in-frame rearrangements with V and J called that TCRdb kept. Clones are partly lost; checked studies trace under half to an unresolved V gene and leave the rest unexplained. D and trimming were read from the DNA, whereas the V and J calls and clone size are those reported in that table. A total of about 95,000 clones appear in this sample, under 70% of them only once. 10% to 11% of the sample lies in the top ten.

The investigation overall reported the following: The study protocol defined all tumor marker inferences as exploratory. Generalizability was limited because the cohort was highly selected, with more treatment-naive, never-smoker and oncogene-addicted patients included than is typical. Higher clonality and lower diversity were observed in expanded TIL cultures than in baseline intratumoral T cells (median clonality about 6% vs 30%, p < 0.0001). Clonal turnover during TIL culture was high, and many clones enriched in the product were not detected in the baseline tumor, suggesting clonal contraction rather than faithful expansion.

The rearranged chain carries TRBV28 and TRBJ2-1, and 9 bases in between align with TRBD1. This sequence was found in a person aged 25-85 years with non-small cell lung cancer. Sequencing used tumor tissue, obtained at baseline. For the CDR3, the sequence is CASTPSGQGLPEQFF. In nucleotide form, the sequence is TGTGCCAGCACCCCTTCGGGACAGGGTTTACCTGAGCAGTTCTTC.